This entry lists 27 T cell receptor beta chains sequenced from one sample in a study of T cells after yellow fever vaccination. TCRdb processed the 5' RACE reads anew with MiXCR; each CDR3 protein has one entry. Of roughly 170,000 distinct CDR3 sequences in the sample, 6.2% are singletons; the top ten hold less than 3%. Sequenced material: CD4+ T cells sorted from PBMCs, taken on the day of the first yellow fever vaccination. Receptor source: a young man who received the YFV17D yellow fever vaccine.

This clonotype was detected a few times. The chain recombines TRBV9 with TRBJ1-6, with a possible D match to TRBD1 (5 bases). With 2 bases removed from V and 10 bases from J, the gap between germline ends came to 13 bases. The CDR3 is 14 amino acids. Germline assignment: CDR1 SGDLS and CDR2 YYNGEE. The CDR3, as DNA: TGTGCCAGCAGCGTCCAATGGGGGGACTCACCCCTCCACTTT. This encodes CASSVQWGDSPLHF.

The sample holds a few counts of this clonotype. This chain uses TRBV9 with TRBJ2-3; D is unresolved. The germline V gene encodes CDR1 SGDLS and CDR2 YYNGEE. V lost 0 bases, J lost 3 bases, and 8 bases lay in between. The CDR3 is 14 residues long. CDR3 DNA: TGTGCCAGCAGCGTAGAAGCCTTTACAGATACGCAGTATTTT. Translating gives CASSVEAFTDTQYF.

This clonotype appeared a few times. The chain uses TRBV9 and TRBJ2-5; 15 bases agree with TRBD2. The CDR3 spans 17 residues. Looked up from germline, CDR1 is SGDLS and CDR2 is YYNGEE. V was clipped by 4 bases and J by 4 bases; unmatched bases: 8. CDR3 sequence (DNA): TGTGCCAGCAGCTTTGGGACTAGCGGGGGGCGCGGAGAGACCCAGTACTTC. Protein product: CASSFGTSGGRGETQYF.

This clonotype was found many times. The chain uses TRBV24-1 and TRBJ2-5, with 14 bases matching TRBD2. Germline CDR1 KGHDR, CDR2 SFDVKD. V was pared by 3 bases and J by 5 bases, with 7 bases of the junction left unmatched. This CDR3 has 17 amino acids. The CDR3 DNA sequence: TGTGCCACCAGTGATGGGGGGACTAGCGGGGGATGGGAGACCCAGTACTTC. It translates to CATSDGGTSGGWETQYF.

The DNA of the CDR3 is TGTGCCAGCTCACCGTCCCGGGACAGGGGCGAGGAGCAGTACTTC. As protein: CASSPSRDRGEEQYF. V and J are TRBV18 and TRBJ2-7; 10 nucleotides match TRBD1. The germline gives CDR1 KGHSH, CDR2 LQKENI. The CDR3 sequence is 15 residues long. V was clipped by 3 bases and J by 7 bases; unmatched bases: 9.

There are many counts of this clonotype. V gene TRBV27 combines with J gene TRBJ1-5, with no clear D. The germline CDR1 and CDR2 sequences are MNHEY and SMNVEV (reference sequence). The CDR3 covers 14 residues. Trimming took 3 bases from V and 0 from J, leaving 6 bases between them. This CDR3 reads CASSLKSSNQPQHF. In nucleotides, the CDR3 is TGTGCCAGCAGTTTGAAGAGTAGCAATCAGCCCCAGCATTTT.

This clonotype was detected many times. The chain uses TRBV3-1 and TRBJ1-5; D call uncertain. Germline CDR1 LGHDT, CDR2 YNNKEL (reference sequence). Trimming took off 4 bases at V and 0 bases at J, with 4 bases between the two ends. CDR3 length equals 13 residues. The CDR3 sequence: CASSLNSNQPQHF. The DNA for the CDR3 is TGTGCCAGCAGCCTTAATAGCAATCAGCCCCAGCATTTT.

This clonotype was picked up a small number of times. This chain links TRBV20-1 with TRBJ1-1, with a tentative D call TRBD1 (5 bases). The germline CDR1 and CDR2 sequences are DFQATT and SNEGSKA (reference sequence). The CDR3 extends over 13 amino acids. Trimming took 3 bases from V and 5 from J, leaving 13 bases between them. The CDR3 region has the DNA TGCAGTGCTAGTCGGGGGGTTGGAACTGAAGCTTTCTTT. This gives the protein CSASRGVGTEAFF.

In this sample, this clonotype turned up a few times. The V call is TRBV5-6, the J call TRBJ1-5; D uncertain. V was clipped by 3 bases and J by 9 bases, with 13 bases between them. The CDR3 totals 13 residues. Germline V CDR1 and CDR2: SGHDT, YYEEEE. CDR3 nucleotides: TGTGCCAGCAGCTCGGGAAGGGTTGGGCCCCAGCATTTT. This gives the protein CASSSGRVGPQHF.

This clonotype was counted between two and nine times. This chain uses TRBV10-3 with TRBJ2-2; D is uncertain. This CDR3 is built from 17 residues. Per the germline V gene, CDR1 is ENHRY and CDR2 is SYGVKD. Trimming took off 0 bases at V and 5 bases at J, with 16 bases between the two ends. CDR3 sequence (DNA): TGTGCCATCAGTGAGTCGATGGTACGGCAGACTACCGGGGAGCTGTTTTTT. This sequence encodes CAISESMVRQTTGELFF.

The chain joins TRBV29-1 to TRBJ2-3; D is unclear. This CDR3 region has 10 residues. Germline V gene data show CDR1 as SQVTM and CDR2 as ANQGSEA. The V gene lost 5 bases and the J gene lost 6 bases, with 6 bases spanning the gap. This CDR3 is CSVYWDTQYF. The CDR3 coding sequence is TGCAGCGTTTATTGGGATACGCAGTATTTT.

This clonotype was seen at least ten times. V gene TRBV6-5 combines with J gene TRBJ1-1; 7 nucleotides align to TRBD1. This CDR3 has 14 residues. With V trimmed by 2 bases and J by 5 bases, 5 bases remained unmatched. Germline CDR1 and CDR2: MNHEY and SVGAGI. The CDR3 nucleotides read TGTGCCAGCAGTTACGGGGCAGGGGGGACTGAAGCTTTCTTT. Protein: CASSYGAGGTEAFF.

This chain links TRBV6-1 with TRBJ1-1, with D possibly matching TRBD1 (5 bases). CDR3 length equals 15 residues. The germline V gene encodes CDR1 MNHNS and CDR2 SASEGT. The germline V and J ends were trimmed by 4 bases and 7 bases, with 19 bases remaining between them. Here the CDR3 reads CASSGGGSGAGEAFF. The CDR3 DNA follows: TGTGCCAGCAGTGGTGGGGGTAGCGGGGCCGGTGAAGCTTTCTTT.

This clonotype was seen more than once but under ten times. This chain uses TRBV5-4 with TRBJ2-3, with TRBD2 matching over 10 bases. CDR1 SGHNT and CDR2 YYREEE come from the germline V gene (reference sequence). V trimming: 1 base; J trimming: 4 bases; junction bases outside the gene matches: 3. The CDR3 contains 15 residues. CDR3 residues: CASSLLAGAPDTQYF. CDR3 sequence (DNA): TGTGCCAGCAGCTTGCTAGCGGGGGCCCCAGATACGCAGTATTTT.

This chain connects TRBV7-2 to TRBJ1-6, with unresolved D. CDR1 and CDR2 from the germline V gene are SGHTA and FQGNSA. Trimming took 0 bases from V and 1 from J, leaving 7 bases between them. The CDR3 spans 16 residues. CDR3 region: CASSLAKVSYNSPLHF. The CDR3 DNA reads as TGTGCCAGCAGCTTAGCGAAGGTTTCCTATAATTCACCCCTCCACTTT.

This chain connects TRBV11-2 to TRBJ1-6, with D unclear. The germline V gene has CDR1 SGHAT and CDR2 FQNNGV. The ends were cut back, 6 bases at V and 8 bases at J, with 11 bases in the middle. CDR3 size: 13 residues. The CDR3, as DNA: TGTGCCAGCAGTGCGGGCGGCTATTCACCCCTCCACTTT. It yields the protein CASSAGGYSPLHF.

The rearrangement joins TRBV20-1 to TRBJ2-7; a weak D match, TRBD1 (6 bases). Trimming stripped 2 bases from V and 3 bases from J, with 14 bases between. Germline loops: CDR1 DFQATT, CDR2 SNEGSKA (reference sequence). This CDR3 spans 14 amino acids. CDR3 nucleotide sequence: TGCAGTGCTAGATCCCCCGGGACAATCTACGAGCAGTACGTC. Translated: CSARSPGTIYEQYV.

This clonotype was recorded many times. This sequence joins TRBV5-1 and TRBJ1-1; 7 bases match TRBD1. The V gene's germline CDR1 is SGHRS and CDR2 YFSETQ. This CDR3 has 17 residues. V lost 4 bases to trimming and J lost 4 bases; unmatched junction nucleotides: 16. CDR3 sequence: CASSRRPAGGRITEAFF. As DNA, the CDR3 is TGCGCCAGCAGCCGTCGGCCGGCAGGGGGGAGGATCACTGAAGCTTTCTTT.

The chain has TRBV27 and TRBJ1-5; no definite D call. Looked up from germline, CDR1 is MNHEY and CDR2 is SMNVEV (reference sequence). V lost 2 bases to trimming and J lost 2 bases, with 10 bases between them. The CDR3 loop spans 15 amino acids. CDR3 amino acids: CASSLKISGNQPQHF. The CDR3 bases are TGTGCCAGCAGTTTAAAAATATCGGGCAATCAGCCCCAGCATTTT.

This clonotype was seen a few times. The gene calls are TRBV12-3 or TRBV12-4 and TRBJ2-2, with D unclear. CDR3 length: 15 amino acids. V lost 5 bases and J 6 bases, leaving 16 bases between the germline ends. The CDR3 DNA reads TGTGCCAGCAGTATAGGGCAGATGCAAGCCGGGGAGCTGTTTTTT. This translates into CASSIGQMQAGELFF.

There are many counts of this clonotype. Here the CDR3 reads CASSPSLSGNTIYF. The CDR3 DNA reads as TGTGCCAGCAGCCCGTCCCTCTCTGGAAACACCATATATTTT. The chain is built from TRBV14 and TRBJ1-3; unclear D gene. The CDR3 contains 14 residues. V lost 4 bases to trimming and J lost 0 bases, with 7 bases between them. Germline V CDR1 and CDR2: SGHDN, FVKESK. The full variable domain, its missing parts supplied by reference TRBV14 and TRBJ1-3, is EAGVTQFPSHSVIEKGQTVTLRCDPISGHDNLYWYRRVMGKEIKFLLHFVKESKQDESGMPNNRFLAERTGGTYSTLKVQPAELEDSGVYFCASSPSLSGNTIYFGEGSWLTVV.

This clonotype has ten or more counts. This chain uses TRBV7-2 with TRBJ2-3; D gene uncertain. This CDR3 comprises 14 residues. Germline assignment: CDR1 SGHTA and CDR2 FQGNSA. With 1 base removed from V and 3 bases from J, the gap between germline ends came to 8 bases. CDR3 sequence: CASSLEVDTDTQYF. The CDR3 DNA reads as TGTGCCAGCAGCTTAGAAGTGGATACAGATACGCAGTATTTT.

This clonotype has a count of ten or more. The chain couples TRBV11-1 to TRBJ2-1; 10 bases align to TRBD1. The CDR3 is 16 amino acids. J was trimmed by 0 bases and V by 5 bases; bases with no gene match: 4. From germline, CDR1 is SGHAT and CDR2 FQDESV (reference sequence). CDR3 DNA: TGTGCCAGCAGCGCCAGGACAGGGGGCTCCTACAATGAGCAGTTCTTC. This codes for CASSARTGGSYNEQFF.

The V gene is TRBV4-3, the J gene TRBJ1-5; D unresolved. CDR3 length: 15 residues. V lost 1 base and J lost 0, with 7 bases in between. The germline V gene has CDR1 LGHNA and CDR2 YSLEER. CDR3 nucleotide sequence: TGCGCCAGCAGCCAAGGAGGTTATAGCAATCAGCCCCAGCATTTT. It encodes CASSQGGYSNQPQHF.

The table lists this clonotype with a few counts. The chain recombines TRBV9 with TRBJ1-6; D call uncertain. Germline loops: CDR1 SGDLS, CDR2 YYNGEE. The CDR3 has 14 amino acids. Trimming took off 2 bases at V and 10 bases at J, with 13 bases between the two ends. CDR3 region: CASSVDPVGSPLHF. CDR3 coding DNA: TGTGCCAGCAGCGTCGACCCTGTCGGATCACCCCTCCACTTT.

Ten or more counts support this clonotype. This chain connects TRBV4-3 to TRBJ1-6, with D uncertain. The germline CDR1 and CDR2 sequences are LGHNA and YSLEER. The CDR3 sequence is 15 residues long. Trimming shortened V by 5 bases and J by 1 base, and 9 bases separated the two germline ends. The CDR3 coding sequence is TGCGCCAGCAGCGCCAGGCAGTCCTATAATTCACCCCTCCACTTT. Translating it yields CASSARQSYNSPLHF.

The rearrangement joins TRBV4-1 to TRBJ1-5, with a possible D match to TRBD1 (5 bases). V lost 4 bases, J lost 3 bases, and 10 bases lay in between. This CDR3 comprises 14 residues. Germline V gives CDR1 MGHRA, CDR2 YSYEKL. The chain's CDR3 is CASSRTGANQPQHF. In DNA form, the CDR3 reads TGCGCCAGCAGCCGGACCGGGGCCAATCAGCCCCAGCATTTT.